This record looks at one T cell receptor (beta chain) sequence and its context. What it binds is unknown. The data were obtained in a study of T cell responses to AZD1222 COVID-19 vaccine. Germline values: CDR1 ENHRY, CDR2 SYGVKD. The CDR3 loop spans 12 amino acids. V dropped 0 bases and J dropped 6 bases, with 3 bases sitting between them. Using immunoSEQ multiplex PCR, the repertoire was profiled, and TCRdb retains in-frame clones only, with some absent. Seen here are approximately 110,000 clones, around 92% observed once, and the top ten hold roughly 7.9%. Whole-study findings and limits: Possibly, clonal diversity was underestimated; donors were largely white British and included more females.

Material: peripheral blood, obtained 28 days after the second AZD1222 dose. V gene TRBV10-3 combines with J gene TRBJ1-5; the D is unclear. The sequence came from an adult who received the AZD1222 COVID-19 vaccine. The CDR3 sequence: CAISESPQPQHF. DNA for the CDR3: TGTGCCATCAGTGAGTCGCCTCAGCCCCAGCATTTT.